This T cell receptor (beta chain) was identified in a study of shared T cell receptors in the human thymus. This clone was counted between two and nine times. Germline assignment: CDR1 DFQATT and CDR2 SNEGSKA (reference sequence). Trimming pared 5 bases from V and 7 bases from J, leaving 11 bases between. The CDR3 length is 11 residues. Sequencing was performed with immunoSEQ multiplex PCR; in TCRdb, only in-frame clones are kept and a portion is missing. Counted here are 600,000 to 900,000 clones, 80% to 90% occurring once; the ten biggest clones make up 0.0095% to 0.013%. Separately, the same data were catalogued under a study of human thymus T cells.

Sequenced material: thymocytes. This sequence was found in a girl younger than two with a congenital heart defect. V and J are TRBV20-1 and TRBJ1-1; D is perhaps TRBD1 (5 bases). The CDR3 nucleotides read TGCAGTGCTTCTCAGGGTCTTGAAGCTTTCTTT. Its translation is CSASQGLEAFF.